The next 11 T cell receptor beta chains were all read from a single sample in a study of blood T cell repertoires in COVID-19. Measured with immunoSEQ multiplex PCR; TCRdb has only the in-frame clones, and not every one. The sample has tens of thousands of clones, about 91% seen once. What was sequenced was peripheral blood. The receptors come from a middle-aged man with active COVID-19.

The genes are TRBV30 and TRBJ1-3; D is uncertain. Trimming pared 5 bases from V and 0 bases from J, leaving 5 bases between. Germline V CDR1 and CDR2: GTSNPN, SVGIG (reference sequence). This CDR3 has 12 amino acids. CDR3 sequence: CAWALSGNTIYF. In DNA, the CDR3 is TGTGCCTGGGCCCTCTCTGGAAACACCATATATTTT.

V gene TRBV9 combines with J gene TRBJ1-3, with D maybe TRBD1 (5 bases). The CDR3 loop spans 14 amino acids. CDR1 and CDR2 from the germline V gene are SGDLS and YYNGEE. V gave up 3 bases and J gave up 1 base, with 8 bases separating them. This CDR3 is CASSAQDSGNTIYF. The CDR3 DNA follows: TGTGCCAGCAGCGCACAGGATTCTGGAAACACCATATATTTT.

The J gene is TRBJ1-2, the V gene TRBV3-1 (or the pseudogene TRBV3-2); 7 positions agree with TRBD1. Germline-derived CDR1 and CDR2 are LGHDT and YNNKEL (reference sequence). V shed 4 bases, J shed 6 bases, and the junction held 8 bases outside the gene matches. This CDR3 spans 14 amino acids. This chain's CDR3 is CASSRGQAVDGYTF. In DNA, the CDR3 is TGTGCCAGCAGCCGAGGACAGGCGGTAGATGGCTACACCTTC.

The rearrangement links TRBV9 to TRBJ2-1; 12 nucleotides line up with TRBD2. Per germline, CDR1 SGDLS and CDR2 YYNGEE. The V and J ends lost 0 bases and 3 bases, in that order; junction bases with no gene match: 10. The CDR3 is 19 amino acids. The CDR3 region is CASSVDGRLAGEYYNEQFF. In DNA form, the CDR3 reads TGTGCCAGCAGCGTAGACGGGAGACTAGCGGGAGAGTACTACAATGAGCAGTTCTTC.

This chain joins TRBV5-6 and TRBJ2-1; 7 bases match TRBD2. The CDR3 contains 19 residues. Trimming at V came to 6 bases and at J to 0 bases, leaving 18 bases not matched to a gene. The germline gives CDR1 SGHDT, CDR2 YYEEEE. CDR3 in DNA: TGTGCCAGCAACACCGGGCTAGCGGAGGTCTGGAGCTCCTACAATGAGCAGTTCTTC. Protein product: CASNTGLAEVWSSYNEQFF.

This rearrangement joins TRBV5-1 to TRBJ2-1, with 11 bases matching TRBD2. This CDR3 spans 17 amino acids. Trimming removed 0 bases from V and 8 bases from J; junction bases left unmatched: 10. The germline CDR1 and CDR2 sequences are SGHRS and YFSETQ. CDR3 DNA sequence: TGCGCCAGCAGCTTGGGTCCCCTAGCGGGAGGTTGGGATGAGCAGTTCTTC. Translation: CASSLGPLAGGWDEQFF.

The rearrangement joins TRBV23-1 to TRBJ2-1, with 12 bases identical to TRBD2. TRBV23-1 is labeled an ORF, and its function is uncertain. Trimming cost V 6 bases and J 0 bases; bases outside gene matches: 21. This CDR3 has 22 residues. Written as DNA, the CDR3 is TGCGCCAGCAGGCCCGGGACTAGCGGGTACTCCTTTCTCAAAAGCTCCTACAATGAGCAGTTCTTC. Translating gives CASRPGTSGYSFLKSSYNEQFF.

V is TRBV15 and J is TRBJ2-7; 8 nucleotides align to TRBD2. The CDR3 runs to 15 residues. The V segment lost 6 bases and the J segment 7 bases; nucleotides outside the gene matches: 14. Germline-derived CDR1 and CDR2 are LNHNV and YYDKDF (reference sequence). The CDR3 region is CATSAGGGGVGEQYF. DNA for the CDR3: TGTGCCACCAGTGCGGGAGGTGGAGGCGTGGGAGAGCAGTACTTC.

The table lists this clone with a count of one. The CDR3 here is CASSQGPRRTLRYNEQFF. Written as DNA, the CDR3 is TGTGCCAGCAGCCAAGGGCCGAGACGCACCCTGCGGTACAATGAGCAGTTCTTC. This chain uses TRBV3-1 (or the pseudogene TRBV3-2) with TRBJ2-1; D gene ambiguous. The V gene's germline CDR1 is LGHDT and CDR2 YNNKEL (reference sequence). This CDR3 contains 18 residues. V was clipped by 1 base and J by 4 bases, with 20 bases between them.

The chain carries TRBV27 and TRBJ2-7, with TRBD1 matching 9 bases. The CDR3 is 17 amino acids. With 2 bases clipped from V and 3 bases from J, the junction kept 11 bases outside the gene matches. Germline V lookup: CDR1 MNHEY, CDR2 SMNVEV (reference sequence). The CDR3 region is CASSLTPLLTGGYEQYF. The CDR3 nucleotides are TGTGCCAGCAGTTTAACCCCACTATTGACAGGGGGCTACGAGCAGTACTTC.

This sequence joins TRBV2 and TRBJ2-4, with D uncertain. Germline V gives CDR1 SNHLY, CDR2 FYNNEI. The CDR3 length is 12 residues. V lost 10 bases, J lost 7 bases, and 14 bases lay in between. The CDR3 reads CAISRSENIQYF. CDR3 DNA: TGTGCCATCTCTCGCAGCGAGAACATTCAGTACTTC.